The 32 T cell receptor beta chains below were found in one sample sequenced in a study of T cells in localized non-small cell lung cancer. The table came from immunoSEQ multiplex PCR; TCRdb's copy has only in-frame clones and leaves some out. In the table there are over 35,000 clones, 65% to 90% of which are singletons. The starting material was peripheral blood mononuclear cells, obtained before any cancer treatment. The receptor source for this set is a male donor at least 60 years old with stage II lung adenocarcinoma.

The V call is TRBV5-6, the J call TRBJ2-3; TRBD2 matches 7 bases. The J segment lost 6 bases and the V segment lost 0 bases, leaving 4 bases of the junction unmatched. The CDR3 is 14 residues long. The germline CDR1 and CDR2 sequences are SGHDT and YYEEEE. Here the CDR3 DNA reads TGTGCCAGCAGCTTGGGCGGGAGCCGCGATACGCAGTATTTT. This gives the protein CASSLGGSRDTQYF.

The chain combines TRBV6-6 with TRBJ2-3; 7 nucleotides line up with TRBD1. The CDR3 totals 16 residues. Germline V CDR1 and CDR2: MNHNY, SVGAGI (reference sequence). Trimming took 2 bases from V and 1 from J; bases not matched to a gene: 6. The CDR3 DNA reads TGTGCCAGCAGTTACGGTATCGGGACAGGCACAGATACGCAGTATTTT. Encoded protein: CASSYGIGTGTDTQYF.

This clone occurred once. This chain uses TRBV29-1 with TRBJ2-1; D ambiguous. V shed 4 bases and J shed 4 bases, with 14 bases lying between them. The CDR3 runs to 14 residues. Per germline, CDR1 SQVTM and CDR2 ANQGSEA. The CDR3 nucleotides are TGCAGCGTTGTTATACGTGATCCATACAATGAGCAGTTCTTC. Amino acid sequence: CSVVIRDPYNEQFF.

This clone was recorded a few times. The chain employs TRBV28 and TRBJ1-5, with a weak D call TRBD1 (6 bases). This CDR3 has 14 amino acids. Germline assignment: CDR1 MDHEN and CDR2 SYDVKM. Trimming removed 6 bases from V and 7 bases from J, with 16 bases in between. CDR3 DNA: TGTGCCAGCAGCCCTAATGACAGGCCACAGCCCCAGCATTTT. Protein product: CASSPNDRPQPQHF.

This clone occurred once. The V call is TRBV19, the J call TRBJ2-1; 11 positions match TRBD2. Per the germline V gene, CDR1 is LNHDA and CDR2 is SQIVND (reference sequence). J was trimmed by 9 bases and V by 6 bases; bases with no gene match: 10. CDR3 length: 15 residues. CDR3 coding DNA: TGTGCCAGTAGCCCCATCGGACTAGCGGGTGGTGAGCAGTTCTTC. This sequence encodes CASSPIGLAGGEQFF.

This sequence joins TRBV30 and TRBJ1-5, with D perhaps TRBD1 (6 bases). Germline V gene lookup returns CDR1 GTSNPN and CDR2 SVGIG (reference sequence). This CDR3 has 13 residues. V lost 5 bases and J lost 11, with 19 bases in between. This CDR3 reads CAWARGGVVAQHF. The CDR3 nucleotides are TGTGCCTGGGCGAGGGGGGGGGTAGTAGCCCAGCATTTT. The entire variable domain, with the rest obtained from reference TRBV30 and TRBJ1-5, is as follows: SQTIHQWPATLVQPVGSPLSLECTVEGTSNPNLYWYRQAAGRGLQLLFYSVGIGQISSEVPQNLSASRPQDRQFILSSKKLLLSDSGFYLCAWARGGVVAQHFGDGTRLSIL.

The rearrangement joins TRBV7-2 to TRBJ1-2; D not certain. V was clipped by 0 bases and J by 5 bases, with 13 bases between them. CDR3 size: 15 residues. CDR1 SGHTA and CDR2 FQGNSA come from the germline V gene. The CDR3 region is CASSLARGRFYGYTF. In DNA, the CDR3 is TGTGCCAGCAGCTTAGCCCGGGGTCGGTTTTATGGCTACACCTTC.

The genes are TRBV30 and TRBJ2-7; D possibly corresponds to TRBD1 (7 bases). With 7 bases removed from V and 5 bases from J, the gap between germline ends came to 18 bases. The germline V gene encodes CDR1 GTSNPN and CDR2 SVGIG (reference sequence). The CDR3 runs to 13 residues. CDR3 DNA sequence: TGTGCCTCAGTGAGGGGGCCGGGGGACGAGCAGTACTTC. It yields the protein CASVRGPGDEQYF.

The chain has TRBV6-5 and TRBJ2-7; D possibly matches TRBD1 or TRBD2 (5 bases each). Per germline, CDR1 MNHEY and CDR2 SVGAGI. The CDR3 is 12 amino acids. Trimming stripped 6 bases from V and 4 bases from J, with 10 bases between. Here the CDR3 reads CASRGVGYEQYF. In nucleotides, the CDR3 is TGTGCCAGCAGGGGGGTTGGTTACGAGCAGTACTTC.

This clone was counted only a few times. The chain employs TRBV11-3 and TRBJ1-1; the D is unclear. Per the germline V gene, CDR1 is SGHNT and CDR2 is YENEEA. V lost 5 bases to trimming and J lost 0 bases, with 10 bases between them. The CDR3 has 14 amino acids. The CDR3 sequence is CASSSGGLNTEAFF. The CDR3 DNA follows: TGTGCCAGCAGCAGCGGCGGCTTGAACACTGAAGCTTTCTTT.

V and J are TRBV7-2 and TRBJ1-1; weak D call: TRBD1 (5 bases). V shed 5 bases and J shed 3 bases, with 13 bases lying between them. Germline values: CDR1 SGHTA, CDR2 FQGNSA. The CDR3 is 14 residues long. The CDR3 region is CASSQSSGDTEAFF. The CDR3 DNA reads TGTGCCAGCAGCCAAAGTTCGGGGGACACTGAAGCTTTCTTT.

V and J are TRBV4-1 and TRBJ2-1; tentative D call: TRBD2 (6 bases). The CDR3 has 17 amino acids. Trimming shortened V by 3 bases and J by 7 bases, and 22 bases separated the two germline ends. Germline assignment: CDR1 MGHRA and CDR2 YSYEKL. CDR3 DNA: TGCGCCAGCAGCCACCAAGGCGGGGCAGGGTTTAGTAATGAGCAGTTCTTC. Its translation: CASSHQGGAGFSNEQFF.

The gene calls are TRBV27 and TRBJ2-7, with 9 bases that match TRBD1. J gave up 4 bases and V 5 bases, and 9 bases lay outside the gene matches. The germline gives CDR1 MNHEY, CDR2 SMNVEV (reference sequence). CDR3 length: 15 residues. CDR3 region: CASSPPGQGLYEQYF. The CDR3, as DNA: TGTGCCAGCAGTCCTCCGGGACAGGGTCTTTACGAGCAGTACTTC.

The chain carries TRBV6-1 and TRBJ1-1; TRBD1 is a possible D gene (5 bases). The CDR3 has 15 amino acids. The V gene's germline CDR1 is MNHNS and CDR2 SASEGT. Trimming shortened V by 8 bases and J by 1 base, and 17 bases separated the two germline ends. The CDR3 DNA reads TGTGCCAGCTCAACCCCAACAGGCCAGAACACTGAAGCTTTCTTT. This codes for CASSTPTGQNTEAFF.

This clone appeared a few times. V and J are TRBV19 and TRBJ1-2; D not resolved. From germline, CDR1 is LNHDA and CDR2 SQIVND (reference sequence). The V end lost 6 bases, the J end lost 0 bases, and 17 bases lay between the germline ends. This CDR3 has 16 amino acids. The DNA of the CDR3 is TGTGCCAGTAGGAACTCCGGGTCCCTTACTAACTATGGCTACACCTTC. Translating it yields CASRNSGSLTNYGYTF.

This clone has just one count. The rearrangement joins TRBV19 to TRBJ1-1; a possible D gene is TRBD1 (5 bases). The CDR3 contains 11 residues. The germline V and J ends were trimmed by 6 bases and 11 bases, with 13 bases remaining between them. The germline V gene has CDR1 LNHDA and CDR2 SQIVND (reference sequence). CDR3 coding DNA: TGTGCCAGTAGCACGGACGGGGGGGCTTTCTTT. It is translated as CASSTDGGAFF.

This chain joins TRBV6-5 and TRBJ1-2, with 9 bases lining up with TRBD1. The J segment lost 8 bases and the V segment lost 6 bases, leaving 7 bases of the junction unmatched. CDR1 and CDR2 (germline): MNHEY, SVGAGI. The CDR3 extends over 13 amino acids. DNA of the CDR3: TGTGCCAGCAGCGACAGGGGGTCAGAAGGCTACACCTTC. This codes for CASSDRGSEGYTF.

This sequence joins TRBV27 and TRBJ2-2; 10 bases fit TRBD2. CDR1 MNHEY and CDR2 SMNVEV come from the germline V gene (reference sequence). With V trimmed by 4 bases and J by 4 bases, 9 bases remained unmatched. The CDR3 runs to 17 residues. CDR3 DNA: TGTGCCAGCAGTTGGGGCCTAGCGGGAGTAGCCACCGGGGAGCTGTTTTTT. The encoded protein is CASSWGLAGVATGELFF.

This chain uses TRBV18 with TRBJ1-5; D might be TRBD1 (6 bases). There are 15 residues in the CDR3. The germline gives CDR1 KGHSH, CDR2 LQKENI. Trimming pared 4 bases from V and 0 bases from J, leaving 10 bases between. CDR3 DNA sequence: TGTGCCAGCTCACTCAACAGGGTTAGCAATCAGCCCCAGCATTTT. This encodes CASSLNRVSNQPQHF.

The rearrangement joins TRBV7-2 to TRBJ1-1; weak D call: TRBD1 (6 bases). Trimming left V 6 bases short and J 7 bases short, with 18 bases between. From germline, CDR1 is SGHTA and CDR2 FQGNSA. The CDR3 totals 14 residues. The CDR3 loop reads CASRADRSSFEAFF. Written as DNA, the CDR3 is TGTGCCAGCAGGGCGGACAGATCCTCTTTTGAAGCTTTCTTT.

In this sample, this clone turned up once. The CDR3: CAIRLAGTRSQETQYF. In DNA form, the CDR3 reads TGTGCCATCCGATTAGCCGGGACCCGGTCCCAAGAGACCCAGTACTTC. V is TRBV21-1 and J is TRBJ2-5. TRBV21-1 is marked as a pseudogene. The CDR3 covers 16 residues.

The chain combines TRBV7-2 with TRBJ2-7, with 9 bases matching TRBD1. The CDR3 loop spans 15 amino acids. Looked up from germline, CDR1 is SGHTA and CDR2 is FQGNSA. V lost 4 bases to trimming and J lost 2 bases; unmatched junction nucleotides: 6. The DNA for the CDR3 is TGTGCCAGCAGCTCAATTCGGACAGGGGCCTACGAGCAGTACTTC. Its protein is CASSSIRTGAYEQYF.

J is TRBJ2-7 and V is TRBV6-5; tentatively, D is TRBD2 (5 bases). Per germline, CDR1 MNHEY and CDR2 SVGAGI. With 5 bases removed from V and 6 bases from J, the gap between germline ends came to 14 bases. CDR3 length equals 13 residues. The DNA for the CDR3 is TGTGCCAGCAGTCTCGGACGGAGGACCGAGCAGTACTTC. Protein: CASSLGRRTEQYF.

The rearrangement joins TRBV20-1 to TRBJ2-7; D possibly corresponds to TRBD1 (5 bases). With 3 bases removed from V and 4 bases from J, the gap between germline ends came to 7 bases. Germline lookup yields CDR1 DFQATT and CDR2 SNEGSKA (reference sequence). The CDR3 covers 11 residues. The CDR3 sequence: CSARTEYEQYF. In DNA, the CDR3 is TGCAGTGCTAGGACAGAGTACGAGCAGTACTTC.

This clone was recorded only once. The chain joins TRBV28 to TRBJ1-1; D is uncertain. The CDR3 loop spans 14 amino acids. The V and J ends lost 5 bases and 5 bases respectively, with 15 bases between them. The germline gives CDR1 MDHEN, CDR2 SYDVKM. CDR3 bases: TGTGCCAGCAGTCCCCTAGCCCGTAAAACTGAAGCTTTCTTT. This codes for CASSPLARKTEAFF.

The V call is TRBV5-5, the J call TRBJ1-2; D ambiguous. Germline V gene lookup returns CDR1 SGHKS and CDR2 YYEKEE (reference sequence). With 2 bases removed from V and 8 bases from J, the gap between germline ends came to 7 bases. This CDR3 region has 11 residues. This chain's CDR3 is CASSFRWGYTF. CDR3 DNA sequence: TGTGCCAGCAGCTTTCGGTGGGGCTACACCTTC.

This clone was counted only a few times. This chain links TRBV4-2 with TRBJ1-4; D uncertain. Germline assignment: CDR1 LGHNA and CDR2 YNFKEQ. V shed 1 base and J shed 4 bases, with 10 bases lying between them. The CDR3 covers 15 residues. The CDR3 loop is CASSQGQEFNEKLFF. CDR3 nucleotides: TGTGCCAGCAGCCAAGGCCAGGAATTTAATGAAAAACTGTTTTTT.

The chain recombines TRBV18 with TRBJ2-5; 9 bases fit TRBD1. The CDR3 is 12 residues long. Unmatched junction bases numbered 4, after V lost 6 bases and J lost 8 bases. The germline V gene has CDR1 KGHSH and CDR2 LQKENI. The CDR3 protein is CASSPGQGTQYF. The DNA of the CDR3 is TGTGCCAGCTCCCCGGGACAGGGAACCCAGTACTTC.

This clone has just a few counts. This chain joins TRBV11-2 and TRBJ2-1; D unresolved. CDR3 length equals 12 residues. Germline CDR1 reads SGHAT; CDR2 reads FQNNGV. V shed 1 base and J shed 6 bases, with 4 bases lying between them. The CDR3 protein is CASSLVANEQFF. The CDR3 bases are TGTGCCAGCAGCTTAGTTGCCAATGAGCAGTTCTTC.

The J gene is TRBJ1-1, the V gene TRBV28, with D perhaps matching TRBD1 (5 bases). Germline CDR1 is MDHEN and CDR2 is SYDVKM. The CDR3 has 15 residues. Trimming took off 3 bases at V and 1 base at J, with 12 bases between the two ends. CDR3 sequence: CASSFHPGGNTEAFF. In nucleotides, the CDR3 is TGTGCCAGCAGTTTTCACCCCGGGGGGAACACTGAAGCTTTCTTT.

This CDR3 reads CAISESGGGRSYNEQFF. The CDR3, as DNA: TGTGCCATCAGTGAGTCGGGAGGGGGGCGGTCCTACAATGAGCAGTTCTTC. The V gene is TRBV10-3, the J gene TRBJ2-1; possibly TRBD2 for D (7 bases). The V end lost 0 bases, the J end lost 1 base, and 13 bases lay between the germline ends. The germline CDR1 and CDR2 sequences are ENHRY and SYGVKD. CDR3 length: 17 amino acids.

The chain has TRBV18 and TRBJ2-1, with a weak D call TRBD2 (6 bases). Germline V gene lookup returns CDR1 KGHSH and CDR2 LQKENI. V was pared by 6 bases and J by 5 bases, with 14 bases between. This CDR3 is built from 14 residues. The CDR3 reads CASSHGTPDNEQFF. CDR3 sequence (DNA): TGTGCCAGCTCCCACGGGACTCCAGACAATGAGCAGTTCTTC.